These 23 T cell receptor beta chains were sequenced from one sample in a study of shared clonotypes between healthy human individuals. Using immunoSEQ multiplex PCR, the repertoire was profiled, and TCRdb retains in-frame clones only, with some absent. Among 300,000 to 350,000 clones, around 70% were seen once, and the ten largest hold about 10%. Sequencing used memory CD4+ T cells sorted from blood. Subset of the sample: CD45RA-negative fraction. The receptors here all came from a man younger than 40 in good health.

This clone was counted between two and nine times. The chain is built from TRBV7-8 and TRBJ2-7; weak D call: TRBD2 (5 bases). In germline, CDR1 is SGHVS, CDR2 FQNEAQ. The CDR3 has 14 amino acids. Trimming removed 4 bases at V and 3 bases at J, with 13 bases between. The CDR3 loop reads CASSSSGLVYEQYF. DNA for the CDR3: TGTGCCAGCAGCTCCTCCGGACTTGTCTACGAGCAGTACTTC.

The chain combines TRBV28 with TRBJ1-2, with D possibly matching TRBD1 (6 bases). Per germline, CDR1 MDHEN and CDR2 SYDVKM. CDR3 length equals 15 residues. V lost 6 bases and J lost 7, with 21 bases in between. As DNA, the CDR3 is TGTGCCAGCAGCAATATCGGGGGCCGGCTTGCTGGCTACACCTTC. Translating it yields CASSNIGGRLAGYTF.

This chain connects TRBV5-4 to TRBJ2-1; D might be TRBD2 (6 bases). CDR3 length: 15 residues. Trimming removed 2 bases at V and 1 base at J, with 10 bases between. CDR1 SGHNT and CDR2 YYREEE come from the germline V gene (reference sequence). CDR3 in amino acids: CASSLSGESYNEQFF. In nucleotides, the CDR3 is TGTGCCAGCAGCTTATCGGGGGAGTCCTACAATGAGCAGTTCTTC.

V and J are TRBV10-3 and TRBJ2-6; D not certain. Deletions cut 8 bases from V and 3 bases from J, with 8 bases between. This CDR3 comprises 13 residues. The germline CDR1 and CDR2 sequences are ENHRY and SYGVKD. CDR3 DNA sequence: TGTGCCATCGGTACGTTTGGGGCCAACGTCCTGACTTTC. This translates into CAIGTFGANVLTF.

The V gene is TRBV2, the J gene TRBJ1-2, with TRBD1 matching over 11 bases. V lost 6 bases and J lost 5; bases outside the gene matches: 8. This CDR3 spans 15 amino acids. Germline values: CDR1 SNHLY, CDR2 FYNNEI. The CDR3 protein is CASSKDRGLEYGYTF. CDR3 nucleotide sequence: TGTGCCAGCAGCAAGGACAGGGGGCTTGAATATGGCTACACCTTC. The full variable domain, in which reference TRBV2 and TRBJ1-2 provide the parts outside the CDR3, is EPEVTQTPSHQVTQMGQEVILRCVPISNHLYFYWYRQILGQKVEFLVSFYNNEISEKSEIFDDQFSVERPDGSNFTLKIRSTKLEDSAMYFCASSKDRGLEYGYTFGSGTRLTVV.

This clone was observed a few times. The chain links TRBV5-4 to TRBJ2-3; 10 nucleotides match TRBD2. V was clipped by 4 bases and J by 4 bases; unmatched bases: 12. Germline V gene sequence: CDR1 SGHNT, CDR2 YYREEE (reference sequence). The CDR3 runs to 17 residues. As DNA, the CDR3 is TGTGCCAGCAGCGGAAGAATAGCGGGAGGCGGGGCAGATACGCAGTATTTT. Translated, it gives CASSGRIAGGGADTQYF.

The chain uses TRBV2 and TRBJ2-7, with 12 bases lining up with TRBD1. The CDR3 runs to 14 residues. With 5 bases clipped from V and 5 bases from J, the junction kept 4 bases outside the gene matches. The germline V gene has CDR1 SNHLY and CDR2 FYNNEI. CDR3 amino acids: CASSSGTGGNEQYF. The DNA for the CDR3 is TGTGCCAGCAGTTCCGGGACAGGGGGCAACGAGCAGTACTTC.

V usage is TRBV18 and J usage is TRBJ1-1; D unclear. CDR1 KGHSH and CDR2 LQKENI come from the germline V gene. V lost 1 base and J 7 bases, leaving 13 bases between the germline ends. The CDR3 totals 14 residues. The DNA of the CDR3 is TGTGCCAGCTCACCACGAGGGCAGTCCCTTGAAGCTTTCTTT. Translation gives CASSPRGQSLEAFF.

V is TRBV7-9 and J is TRBJ2-5; no definite D call. The CDR3 extends over 11 amino acids. Trimming cost V 0 bases and J 9 bases, with 5 bases left between them. Per germline, CDR1 SEHNR and CDR2 FQNEAQ (reference sequence). CDR3 sequence: CASSLATSQYF. The DNA for the CDR3 is TGTGCCAGCAGCTTAGCGACCTCCCAGTACTTC.

The chain couples TRBV6-5 to TRBJ2-1; 7 nucleotides align to TRBD2. J lost 4 bases, V lost 5 bases, and 8 bases had no gene match. The CDR3 has 15 residues. Germline V gene lookup returns CDR1 MNHEY and CDR2 SVGAGI. Written as DNA, the CDR3 is TGTGCCAGCAGTCCTCCGGGACTACTATACAATGAGCAGTTCTTC. Its translation is CASSPPGLLYNEQFF.

The chain is built from TRBV6-5 and TRBJ2-7; 7 bases are a match to TRBD1. This CDR3 comprises 15 residues. Per germline, CDR1 MNHEY and CDR2 SVGAGI. V shed 4 bases, J shed 3 bases, and the junction held 9 bases outside the gene matches. In DNA, the CDR3 is TGTGCCAGCAGTTCCTGGACAGGTGGTTACTACGAGCAGTACTTC. It codes for CASSSWTGGYYEQYF.

Regarding this clone: A far larger clone is just one base off, so this is likely a read error. This chain uses TRBV29-1 with TRBJ2-1, with D perhaps TRBD1 or TRBD2 (5 bases each). The CDR3 has 11 amino acids. Trimming cost V 7 bases and J 6 bases, with 10 bases left between them. Germline V gene lookup returns CDR1 SQVTM and CDR2 ANQGSEA. For the CDR3, the DNA is TGCAGCGCAAGGGGACGCAATGAGCAGTTCTTC. Its translation is CSARGRNEQFF.

The chain has TRBV28 and TRBJ1-4; D might be TRBD1 (6 bases). Germline V CDR1 and CDR2: MDHEN, SYDVKM. The length of the CDR3 is 17 residues. Trimming took 3 bases from V and 0 from J, leaving 14 bases between them. CDR3: CASSFFRGFATNEKLFF. As DNA, the CDR3 is TGTGCCAGCAGTTTTTTTAGGGGGTTTGCAACTAATGAAAAACTGTTTTTT.

This rearrangement joins TRBV9 to TRBJ2-7, with a tentative D call TRBD2 (6 bases). Germline CDR1 reads SGDLS; CDR2 reads YYNGEE. The CDR3 is 16 amino acids. The V end was cut by 4 bases, the J end by 2 bases, with 19 bases between. CDR3 protein: CASSPINEGTAYEQYF. Here the CDR3 DNA reads TGTGCCAGCAGCCCCATTAATGAGGGGACTGCCTACGAGCAGTACTTC.

V gene TRBV18 combines with J gene TRBJ2-3; a weak D match, TRBD1 (5 bases). Trimming pared 5 bases from V and 4 bases from J, leaving 22 bases between. The germline V gene has CDR1 KGHSH and CDR2 LQKENI. The CDR3 consists of 17 residues. CDR3 residues: CASSSDKSRFGADTQYF. In nucleotides, the CDR3 is TGTGCCAGCTCATCGGACAAGAGTCGTTTCGGCGCAGATACGCAGTATTTT.

For this clone: Just one base apart from a much larger clone, this may be a read error. Other nucleotide sequences from this sample produce the same CDR3. The rearrangement links TRBV4-3 to TRBJ1-2, with D possibly being TRBD1 (5 bases). CDR1 is LGHNA, CDR2 YSLEER, per germline. V was trimmed by 0 bases and J by 4 bases, leaving 12 bases between them. The CDR3 has 15 amino acids. The CDR3 loop reads CASSQDAQGGYGYTF. CDR3 in DNA: TGCGCCAGCAGCCAAGATGCCCAGGGAGGCTATGGCTACACCTTC.

The chain joins TRBV10-3 to TRBJ2-1, with 9 bases lining up with TRBD2. V was clipped by 2 bases and J by 8 bases; unmatched bases: 10. Per the germline V gene, CDR1 is ENHRY and CDR2 is SYGVKD. This CDR3 spans 16 amino acids. CDR3 protein: CAISERNSGSVDEQFF. CDR3 DNA sequence: TGTGCCATCAGTGAGAGAAATAGCGGGAGTGTTGATGAGCAGTTCTTC.

This clone has just one count. The chain uses TRBV19 and TRBJ2-3; perhaps TRBD2 as D (6 bases). The germline gives CDR1 LNHDA, CDR2 SQIVND (reference sequence). The CDR3 loop spans 14 amino acids. V lost 10 bases to trimming and J lost 6 bases, with 20 bases between them. The CDR3 sequence: CATQDGGMSDTQYF. CDR3 sequence (DNA): TGTGCCACCCAAGATGGCGGGATGTCGGATACGCAGTATTTT.

Remarks on this clone: A read error is possible here, since a much larger clone lies one base away. V usage is TRBV29-1 and J usage is TRBJ2-7; D ambiguous. CDR1 is SQVTM and CDR2 is ANQGSEA in the germline V gene. CDR3 length: 11 amino acids. V was pared by 4 bases and J by 0 bases, with 4 bases between. DNA for the CDR3: TGCAGCGTTGGGAGCTCCTACGAGCAGTACTTC. As protein: CSVGSSYEQYF.

The genes are TRBV19 and TRBJ1-1; no firm D call. This CDR3 spans 13 amino acids. CDR1 and CDR2 (germline): LNHDA, SQIVND (reference sequence). The V end was cut by 3 bases, the J end by 1 base, with 6 bases between. CDR3 sequence (DNA): TGTGCCAGTAGTATGACCAAGAACACTGAAGCTTTCTTT. Encoded protein: CASSMTKNTEAFF.

Only one count was recorded for this clone. The chain employs TRBV27 and TRBJ2-2, with 8 positions matching TRBD2. With 6 bases clipped from V and 5 bases from J, the junction kept 5 bases outside the gene matches. Germline CDR1 reads MNHEY; CDR2 reads SMNVEV (reference sequence). CDR3 size: 14 residues. The chain's CDR3 is CASRSGSLTGELFF. CDR3 sequence (DNA): TGTGCCAGCAGGAGCGGGAGTCTTACCGGGGAGCTGTTTTTT.

The chain employs TRBV6-5 and TRBJ2-5, with D maybe TRBD2 (6 bases). CDR1 is MNHEY and CDR2 is SVGAGI in the germline V gene. With 4 bases removed from V and 5 bases from J, the gap between germline ends came to 17 bases. CDR3 length: 15 residues. For the CDR3, the DNA is TGTGCCAGCAGTTCAGACCGGAGTGCGGGGGAGACCCAGTACTTC. It codes for CASSSDRSAGETQYF.

The chain combines TRBV19 with TRBJ2-7; 8 bases agree with TRBD1. The CDR3 sequence is 14 residues long. After removal of 6 bases from V and 5 bases from J, the junction contained 9 bases not matched to a gene. CDR1 is LNHDA and CDR2 is SQIVND in the germline V gene (reference sequence). CDR3 DNA sequence: TGTGCCAGTAGAGACGGACAGGGCCACCACGAGCAGTACTTC. Translation: CASRDGQGHHEQYF. Combining the CDR3 with reference TRBV19 and TRBJ2-7 gives the whole variable domain DGGITQSPKYLFRKEGQNVTLSCEQNLNHDAMYWYRQDPGQGLRLIYYSQIVNDFQKGDIAEGYSVSREKKESFPLTVTSAQKNPTAFYLCASRDGQGHHEQYFGPGTRLTVT.